This T cell receptor beta chain was captured in a study of cytomegalovirus exposure and HLA in healthy donors (dated by TCRdb to 2016 to 2017). Some background on the complete study: In an earlier analysis of 587 of the donors, around 300 Gb of sequence data and some 120 million unique TCR beta sequences from roughly 180 million T cells were reported. A later genetic analysis took genome-wide SNP genotypes for about 60% of the roughly 670 donors and used that subset as a discovery cohort. Both class I and class II loci were covered by HLA typing, at four-digit resolution. Typing coverage varied by locus: roughly 620-640 donors for A, B, C, DRB1 and DQB1; under 550 for DQA1; about 600 for DPA1; some 470 for DPB1. To predict cytomegalovirus infection status, the study brought together high-throughput TCR immunosequencing, statistical association of individual TCRs with disease status, and machine learning. An early release that covered more than 550 HLA-typed donors contained approximately 300 gigabases of sequencing data and about 93 million unique TCR sequences. In addition to the first cohort of 666 subjects, a separate validation cohort of 120 different subjects was used. All discovery cohort repertoires had been generated using a single sequencing platform. Roughly 5 DR-DQ haplotypes were handled as single units for association and clustering, since linkage in the cohort was strong. Across some 400 genotyped donors of the cohort, an average of approximately 200,000 unique TCR beta nucleotide sequences per donor were sequenced, and roughly a sixth of those sequences were non-productive. A later analysis re-analyzed previously published TCR beta repertoires from approximately 700 donors and added high-resolution HLA genotyping to study TCR occurrence patterns. An earlier analysis of about 620 of the donors applied high-throughput TCR beta sequencing to assess whether each TCR beta V gene segment acted as functional or pseudogenic. The study used immunosequencing to profile the T cell repertoires of 600 to 850 subjects and linked those repertoires to cytomegalovirus serostatus. Donor age, sex, ethnicity and CMV serostatus were compiled together with the repertoire data. The study aimed to test whether cataloging public T cell receptors could reveal signatures of past pathogen exposure. Among the approximately 400 genotyped donors, approximately 77% belonged to the genetic ancestry cluster associated with self-reported Caucasian donors. In the later analysis, no new phenotypic data were used to find candidate immune exposures; instead, reliance was placed on TCR beta sequences and their occurrence across donors. Results and caveats for the whole study, not just this receptor: In a later analysis, TCR association rates were found to vary across HLA loci, with the most associated TCRs seen for DRB1 alleles and the fewest for HLA-C alleles. A later analysis associated about 16,000 TCR beta sequences with specific HLA alleles at a false discovery rate of 0.05. A later analysis found that HLA-associated TCR beta chains were more clonally expanded and had lower generation probabilities than equally common non-associated chains. Assigning TCR associations to individual alleles was difficult when HLA alleles, especially DR and DQ, strongly co-occurred. V-gene and J-gene trimming of TCR beta chains was associated with a missense DCLRE1C variant in a later genetic analysis, and the association was replicated in an independent cohort. A later analysis found that most CMV-associated TCR beta chains appeared HLA-restricted, with HLA associations seemingly driven largely by CMV exposure. In an earlier analysis of approximately 590 of the donors, most TCR beta V segments were observed in productive rearrangements about 87% or about 30% of the time, broadly matching IMGT annotations. A group of highly shared sequence variants was considered likely to be a technical artifact of the sequencing pipeline. Only TCR beta chains were sequenced in this cohort, and the absence of alpha or paired-chain data limited detectable features. Correlated functional status among segregating V segments might reflect linkage disequilibrium, but an unknown experimental factor could not be ruled out. According to a later analysis, parvovirus B19, influenza, CMV and Epstein-Barr virus appeared linked to several top co-occurrence clusters. Immune exposure information for the cohort was limited to CMV serostatus. Cytomegalovirus status was reported to be diagnosed by the classifier with high specificity and sensitivity in both the original and validation cohorts. Roughly uniform sequencing depth across donors was assumed in presence/absence analyses, although this assumption may not hold. While some public TCRs were present in many individuals, most TCR sequences turned up only very rarely across donors. Over 15 rarely observed V segments, including chromosome 9 orphons, were excluded from the earlier analysis of some 590 of the donors because counts were too low. A further reported finding was that TCR beta sequences accurately predicted the HLA-A and HLA-B alleles for most subjects in the first cohort. Because some donors lacked HLA typing at each locus, the association tests relied only on the typed subset. A total of fewer than 200 TCR beta chains were listed by the study as associated with cytomegalovirus. Compared with the roughly 710-donor mean, donors in an Asian-associated ancestry cluster had fewer N-insertions in productive TCRs, according to a later genetic analysis. In vitro tests confirmed that a few of the cytomegalovirus-associated TCR beta chains recognize cytomegalovirus antigens. The authors suggested that the approach could potentially be extended to other disease states and immunological phenotypes.

The cohort consisted of 666 healthy bone marrow donors. At the time of sampling, every cohort member was nominally healthy, though immune exposures that went unrecorded were likely present. The donor tested CMV seronegative and was one of the 352 seronegative cohort members. Each donor provided a peripheral blood sample, and peripheral blood mononuclear cells were used for TCR beta sequencing. Genomic DNA extraction from the blood cell samples was performed with the Qiagen DNeasy Blood Extraction Kit. To prepare the library, the immunoSEQ multiplex PCR assay was applied. For the multiplex PCR, a mixture combining 60 forward primers for TCR Vbeta segments and 13 reverse primers for TCR Jbeta segments was used. The CDR3 region of rearranged TCR beta genes was amplified from genomic DNA by a multiplex PCR assay. On the Illumina HiSeq System, the amplified TCR beta libraries were sequenced as 87-base-pair reads. Under the source paper's analysis protocol: In a later analysis, tens of millions of unique TCR beta chains were counted across the approximately 670 repertoires, and roughly 10 million of these chains were shared by at least two donors. A nearest-neighbor algorithm error-corrected the raw reads and collapsed the reads into unique sequences, merging closely related sequences to remove PCR and sequencing errors. V, D and J gene segments were assigned by aligning CDR3 sequences to IMGT reference sequences. For a sequence to be retained, a match of at least six nucleotides was required to both a V gene segment and a J gene segment. A rearrangement counted as productive if the CDR3 had no stop codons and remained in frame with V and J, and every other rearrangement counted as non-productive. Following IMGT convention, CDR3 was defined as the stretch from the second conserved V-encoded cysteine to the conserved J-encoded phenylalanine. The earlier analysis of 500 to 600 of the donors excluded sequences that lacked an unambiguous match to a single V gene segment. In an earlier analysis of 587 of the donors, V segments were called functional above 56.7% productive rearrangements and were called segregating when the between-donor standard deviation exceeded 5%. A statistical classification framework was developed to diagnose cytomegalovirus status using the catalog of TCR beta chain sequences. A later analysis assigned V and J genes by comparing TCR nucleotide sequences with IMGT/GENE-DB human TR gene sequences. In a later analysis, CDR3 sequences and most-parsimonious VDJ recombination scenarios were assigned using the TCRdist pipeline. In a later analysis, each TCR beta chain was defined by its CDR3 amino acid sequence together with its V-gene family, and reads lacking a unique V-gene family were excluded. To address suspected cross-contamination and a sequencing artifact, a later analysis removed around 590 highly shared, low-generation-probability nucleotide sequences. In a later analysis, a clonal expansion index was calculated for each public chain from normalized within-repertoire ranks of inferred template counts. Generation probabilities in a later analysis came from a VDJ recombination model fitted to out-of-frame rearrangements, and those results were checked against IGoR. Hypergeometric tests were used in a later analysis to score TCR-TCR, TCR-HLA and TCR-CMV co-occurrence, with a repertoire-size bias correction applied to the TCR pairs. In a later analysis, false discovery rates were estimated by permuting HLA or CMV assignments 20 times. In a later analysis, co-occurring TCRs were grouped using DBSCAN, with TCRdist sequence similarity added in when clustering inside HLA-allele-positive subsets. Co-occurrence clustering excluded repertoires with fewer than 30,000 or more than 120,000 public chains, plus five with anomalous nucleotide sharing. Drawn from immuneACCESS, this table holds only the in-frame rearrangements with V and J called that TCRdb kept. Clones are partly lost; checked studies trace under half to an unresolved V gene and leave the rest unexplained. V and J calls plus clone size are reproduced from that table; the DNA served to infer D and trimming. In this sample the table shows tens of thousands of clones, approximately 63% of which occur a single time. The top ten constitute under 8% of the sample.

A note on this clone: The specificity of this receptor is unknown. The input lacks base qualities; no much larger clone sits a single base away.

The receptor comes from a woman aged 25 to 45 in good health and CMV-seronegative. The sequenced sample consisted of PBMCs.

DNA sequence: TGTGCCAGCAGCGAGCAGGTTCTGAACACTGAAGCTTTCTTT. It codes for CASSEQVLNTEAFF. The rearranged chain carries TRBV7-2 and TRBJ1-1; the D gene lacks a confident call. CDR1 and CDR2 are drawn from the germline V gene: SGHTA, FQGNSA. From the cysteine up to the phenylalanine, the CDR3 has a length of 14 residues. Solely the CDR3 DNA is kept, with 42 bases framed from the first base. A distance of 10 bases separates the germline ends of V and J, which lose 5 bases and 0 bases respectively.